This T cell receptor beta chain was captured in a study of T cell repertoires in cytomegalovirus infection. Study-wide background: Public TCR beta signature analysis indicated the presence of both CMV infection and matching HLA type. General observations from the study: There were HLA-C-restricted CMV-specific TCR beta clonotypes dominating the ex vivo response. Carriage of CMV together with the relevant HLA was identifiable through cumulative public TCR beta family frequency.

Concerning this clonotype: Its target is unknown.

Each CDR3 protein is one row after TCRdb ran MiXCR on the reads. The profile shows around 170,000 distinct CDR3 sequences, around 14% of them singletons. V was clipped by 5 bases and J by 15 bases, with 11 bases between them. This CDR3 region has 10 residues. Per the germline V gene, CDR1 is SNHLY and CDR2 is FYNNEI. V is TRBV2 and J is TRBJ2-1; possibly TRBD2 for D (6 bases). Sequenced input: PBMCs. The TCR originated in a human donor in good health (CMV status not recorded). Some clones in this sample may be carry-over from other donors' samples. In DNA form, the CDR3 reads TGTGCCAGCAGTCTGGAGGGAACGTTCTTC. It encodes CASSLEGTFF.